This T cell receptor beta chain was recovered during a study of blood T cell repertoires in COVID-19. Study-wide background: The United States, Italy and Spain supplied acute and convalescent COVID-19 samples. The cDNA or gDNA used as material had been derived from T cells, B-cell-depleted T cells, or PBMCs.

V shed 6 bases and J 3 bases; nucleotides not matched to a gene: 8. CDR3 size: 14 residues. Germline lookup yields CDR1 MNHEY and CDR2 SVGAGI. Patients from Seattle were sampled longitudinally, starting during active infection. Original methodology: Reference gene primer amplification in the assay estimated nucleated cell counts. Data came from immunoSEQ multiplex PCR; TCRdb stores just in-frame clones and leaves some out. V and J calls and clone size are copied from that table; D and trimming were computed from the DNA. The sample carries about 180,000 clones, around 87% recorded once. V is TRBV6-5 and J is TRBJ2-7; 7 nucleotides match TRBD1. This TCR was recovered from a man aged 55 to 70 with COVID-19, enrolled during active disease. Sequenced material: peripheral blood. The CDR3 nucleotides read TGTGCCAGCAGCTCCGGGACAGAAAACTACGAGCAGTACTTC. This codes for CASSSGTENYEQYF.